This TCR beta chain is from a study of CD4 and CD8 cells across lung adenocarcinoma regions. Localized lung adenocarcinoma, a non-small cell lung cancer, affected the donors. TCRdb fed the PCR reads into MiXCR, producing one record per CDR3 protein. The sample records about 3,100 distinct CDR3 sequences, under 50% being singletons. The CDR3 spans 17 residues. Germline assignment: CDR1 MNHEY and CDR2 SMNVEV (reference sequence). The V segment lost 5 bases and the J segment 0 bases; nucleotides outside the gene matches: 9. Judged by abundance, this clonotype is medium-sized (0.01 to 0.1%). The chain carries TRBV27 and TRBJ2-1, with TRBD1 matching over 8 bases. The sequence was obtained from a male donor with lung adenocarcinoma. The CD4 and CD8 labels of this study may be unreliable. Sequencing used CD8+ T cells from the center of a lung tumor. The CDR3: CASSPSRQGHSYNEQFF. In DNA, the CDR3 is TGTGCCAGCAGTCCTAGCAGACAGGGGCACTCCTACAATGAGCAGTTCTTC.